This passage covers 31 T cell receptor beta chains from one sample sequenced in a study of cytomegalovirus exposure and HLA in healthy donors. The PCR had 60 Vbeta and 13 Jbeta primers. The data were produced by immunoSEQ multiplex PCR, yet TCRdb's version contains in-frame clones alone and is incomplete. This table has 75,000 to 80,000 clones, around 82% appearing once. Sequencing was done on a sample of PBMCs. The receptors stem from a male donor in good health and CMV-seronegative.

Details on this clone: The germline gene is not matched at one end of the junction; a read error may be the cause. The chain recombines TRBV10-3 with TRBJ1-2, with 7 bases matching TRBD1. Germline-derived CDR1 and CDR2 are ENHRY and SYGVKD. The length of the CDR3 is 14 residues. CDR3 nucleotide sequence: TGCGCCACTACAGGGGAAACAGCTAACTATGGCTACACCTTC. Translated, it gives CATTGETANYGYTF.

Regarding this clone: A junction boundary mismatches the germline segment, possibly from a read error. CDR3 region: CSAEIGDTEEAFF. The CDR3 DNA sequence: TGCAGCGCTGAAATAGGGGATACGGAGGAAGCTTTCTTT. The chain has TRBV29-1 and TRBJ1-1; weak D call: TRBD1 (5 bases). CDR3 size: 13 residues. Germline V lookup: CDR1 SQVTM, CDR2 ANQGSEA.

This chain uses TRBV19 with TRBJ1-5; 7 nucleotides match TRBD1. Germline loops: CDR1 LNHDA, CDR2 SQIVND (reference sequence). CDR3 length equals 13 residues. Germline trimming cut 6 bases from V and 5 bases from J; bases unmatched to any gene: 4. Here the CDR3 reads CASRNQGDQPQHF. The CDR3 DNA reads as TGTGCCAGTAGAAACCAGGGGGATCAGCCCCAGCATTTT. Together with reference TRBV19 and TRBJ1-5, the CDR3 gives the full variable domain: DGGITQSPKYLFRKEGQNVTLSCEQNLNHDAMYWYRQDPGQGLRLIYYSQIVNDFQKGDIAEGYSVSREKKESFPLTVTSAQKNPTAFYLCASRNQGDQPQHFGDGTRLSIL.

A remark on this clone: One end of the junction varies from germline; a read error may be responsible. CDR3 bases: TGTGCCAGCAGGCGAGGGGGTATCAACTATCAGCCCCAGAATTTT. Protein: CASRRGGINYQPQNF. The chain links TRBV28 to TRBJ1-5; D might be TRBD1 (6 bases). This CDR3 contains 15 residues. The germline CDR1 and CDR2 sequences are MDHEN and SYDVKM.

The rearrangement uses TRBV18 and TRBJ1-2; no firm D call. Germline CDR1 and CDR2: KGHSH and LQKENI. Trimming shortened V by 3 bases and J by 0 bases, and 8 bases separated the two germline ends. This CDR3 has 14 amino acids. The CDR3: CASSPQEANYGYTF. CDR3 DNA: TGTGCCAGCTCACCCCAGGAAGCTAACTATGGCTACACCTTC.

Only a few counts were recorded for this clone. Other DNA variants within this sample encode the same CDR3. In DNA, the CDR3 is TGCGCCAGCAGCTTGGGGGGGACTAGCGGGAGTTACGAGCAGTACTTC. Protein product: CASSLGGTSGSYEQYF. The chain recombines TRBV5-1 with TRBJ2-7; TRBD2 agrees at 14 bases. The ends lost 0 bases at V and 4 bases at J; junction bases unmatched: 3. The CDR3 has 16 amino acids. Germline V CDR1 and CDR2: SGHRS, YFSETQ.

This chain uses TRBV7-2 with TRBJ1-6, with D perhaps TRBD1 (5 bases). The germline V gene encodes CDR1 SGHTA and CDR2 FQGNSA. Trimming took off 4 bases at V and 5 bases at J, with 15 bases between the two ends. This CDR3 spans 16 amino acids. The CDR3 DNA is TGTGCCAGCAGCTCATCTTTAGGGGCGCATAATTCACCCCTCCACTTT. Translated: CASSSSLGAHNSPLHF.

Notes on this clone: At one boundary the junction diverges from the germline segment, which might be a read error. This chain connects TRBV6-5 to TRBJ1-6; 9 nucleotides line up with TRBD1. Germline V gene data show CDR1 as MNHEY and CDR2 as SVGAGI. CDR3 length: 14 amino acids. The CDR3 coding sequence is TGTGCCAGCAGTGTGGACAGGGGATCTTCACCCCTCAACTTT. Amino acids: CASSVDRGSSPLNF.

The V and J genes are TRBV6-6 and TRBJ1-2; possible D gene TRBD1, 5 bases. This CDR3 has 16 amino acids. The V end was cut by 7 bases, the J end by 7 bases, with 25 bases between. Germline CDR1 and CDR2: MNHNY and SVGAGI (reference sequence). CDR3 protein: CASNQGLDIGSGGYTF. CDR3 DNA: TGTGCCAGCAATCAGGGACTTGACATAGGCAGTGGTGGCTACACCTTC.

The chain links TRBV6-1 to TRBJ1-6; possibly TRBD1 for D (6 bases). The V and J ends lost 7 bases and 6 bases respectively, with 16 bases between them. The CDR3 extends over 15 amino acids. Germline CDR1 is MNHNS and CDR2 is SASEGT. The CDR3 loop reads CASNGQRTTNSPLHF. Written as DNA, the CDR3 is TGTGCCAGCAACGGACAGCGGACGACTAATTCACCCCTCCACTTT.

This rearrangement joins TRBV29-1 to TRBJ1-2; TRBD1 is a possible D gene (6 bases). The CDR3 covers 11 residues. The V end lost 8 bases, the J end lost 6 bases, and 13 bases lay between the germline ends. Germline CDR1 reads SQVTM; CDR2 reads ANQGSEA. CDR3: CSTGYVDGYTF. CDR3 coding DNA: TGCAGCACAGGGTATGTGGATGGCTACACCTTC.

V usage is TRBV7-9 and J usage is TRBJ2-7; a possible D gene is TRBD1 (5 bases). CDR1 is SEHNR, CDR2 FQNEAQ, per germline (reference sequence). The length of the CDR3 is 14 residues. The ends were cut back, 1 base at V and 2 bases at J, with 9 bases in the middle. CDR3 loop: CASSLGGNPYEQYF. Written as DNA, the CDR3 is TGTGCCAGCAGCTTAGGGGGCAATCCCTACGAGCAGTACTTC.

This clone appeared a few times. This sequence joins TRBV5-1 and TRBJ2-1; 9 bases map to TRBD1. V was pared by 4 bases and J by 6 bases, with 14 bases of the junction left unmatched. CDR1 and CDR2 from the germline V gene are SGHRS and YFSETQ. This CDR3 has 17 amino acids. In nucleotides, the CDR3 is TGCGCCAGCAGCCCAGAACCCCGGGACAGGGTTGGCAATGAGCAGTTCTTC. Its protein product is CASSPEPRDRVGNEQFF.

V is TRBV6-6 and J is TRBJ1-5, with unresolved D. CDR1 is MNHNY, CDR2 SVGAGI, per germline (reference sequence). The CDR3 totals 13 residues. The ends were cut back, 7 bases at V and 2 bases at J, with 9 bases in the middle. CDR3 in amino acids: CASTILGNQPQHF. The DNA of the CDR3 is TGTGCCAGCACCATTTTAGGCAATCAGCCCCAGCATTTT.

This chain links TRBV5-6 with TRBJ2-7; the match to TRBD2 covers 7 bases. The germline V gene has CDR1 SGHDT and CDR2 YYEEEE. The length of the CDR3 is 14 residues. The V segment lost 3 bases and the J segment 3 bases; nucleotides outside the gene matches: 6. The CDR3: CASSSVGGFYEQYF. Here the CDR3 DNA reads TGTGCCAGCAGCTCGGTCGGGGGGTTCTACGAGCAGTACTTC.

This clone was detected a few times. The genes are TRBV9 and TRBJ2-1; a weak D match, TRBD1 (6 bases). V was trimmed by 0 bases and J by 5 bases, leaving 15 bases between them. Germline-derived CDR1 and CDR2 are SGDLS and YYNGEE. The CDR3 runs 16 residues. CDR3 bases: TGTGCCAGCAGCGTAGATACAGGGTGGGGTGACAATGAGCAGTTCTTC. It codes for CASSVDTGWGDNEQFF.

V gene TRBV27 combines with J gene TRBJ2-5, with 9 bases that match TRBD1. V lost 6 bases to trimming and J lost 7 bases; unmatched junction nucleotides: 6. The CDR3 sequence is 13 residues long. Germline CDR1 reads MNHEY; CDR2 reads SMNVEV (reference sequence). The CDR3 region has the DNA TGTGCCAGCAGGGGGACAGGGCCGGGGACCCAGTACTTC. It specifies CASRGTGPGTQYF.

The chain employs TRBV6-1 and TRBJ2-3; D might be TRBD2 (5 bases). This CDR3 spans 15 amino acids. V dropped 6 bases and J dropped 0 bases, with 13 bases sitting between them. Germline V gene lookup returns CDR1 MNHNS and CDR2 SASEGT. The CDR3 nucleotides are TGTGCCAGCAGGACCTTGGGAGCTAGCACAGATACGCAGTATTTT. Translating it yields CASRTLGASTDTQYF.

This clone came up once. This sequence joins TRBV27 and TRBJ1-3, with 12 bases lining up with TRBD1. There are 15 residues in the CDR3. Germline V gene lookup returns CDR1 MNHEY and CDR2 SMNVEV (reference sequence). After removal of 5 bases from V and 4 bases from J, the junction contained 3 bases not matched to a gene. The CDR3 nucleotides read TGTGCCAGCAGTAGGGGACAGGGGGCCGGAAACACCATATATTTT. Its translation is CASSRGQGAGNTIYF.

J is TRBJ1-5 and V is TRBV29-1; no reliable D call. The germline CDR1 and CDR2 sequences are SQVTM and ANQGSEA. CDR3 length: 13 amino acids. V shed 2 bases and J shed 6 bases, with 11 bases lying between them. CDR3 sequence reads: CSVEWQAGQPQHF. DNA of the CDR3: TGCAGCGTTGAATGGCAGGCCGGTCAGCCCCAGCATTTT. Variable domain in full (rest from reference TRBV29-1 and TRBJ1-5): SAVISQKPSRDICQRGTSLTIQCQVDSQVTMMFWYRQQPGQSLTLIATANQGSEATYESGFVIDKFPISRPNLTFSTLTVSNMSPEDSSIYLCSVEWQAGQPQHFGDGTRLSIL.

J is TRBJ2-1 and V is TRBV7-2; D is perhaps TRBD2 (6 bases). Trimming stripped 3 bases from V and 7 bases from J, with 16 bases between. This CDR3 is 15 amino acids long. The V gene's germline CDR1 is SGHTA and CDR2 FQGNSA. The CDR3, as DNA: TGTGCCAGCAGCTTTTTGAGCGGGTCCATTAATGAGCAGTTCTTC. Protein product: CASSFLSGSINEQFF. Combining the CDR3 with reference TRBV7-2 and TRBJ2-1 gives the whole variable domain GAGVSQSPSNKVTEKGKDVELRCDPISGHTALYWYRQSLGQGLEFLIYFQGNSAPDKSGLPSDRFSAERTGGSVSTLTIQRTQQEDSAVYLCASSFLSGSINEQFFGPGTRLTVL.

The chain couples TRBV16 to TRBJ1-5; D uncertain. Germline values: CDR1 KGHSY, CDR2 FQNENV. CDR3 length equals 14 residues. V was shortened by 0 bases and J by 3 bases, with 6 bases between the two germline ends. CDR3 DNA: TGTGCCAGCAGCCAATCGCAGGTCAATCAGCCCCAGCATTTT. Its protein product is CASSQSQVNQPQHF.

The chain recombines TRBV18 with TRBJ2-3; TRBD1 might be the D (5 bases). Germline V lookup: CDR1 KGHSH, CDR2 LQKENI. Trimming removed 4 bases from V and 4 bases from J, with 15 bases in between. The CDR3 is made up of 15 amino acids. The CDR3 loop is CASSRPDQGPDTQYF. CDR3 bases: TGTGCCAGCTCACGTCCCGACCAGGGTCCAGATACGCAGTATTTT.

The chain's CDR3 is CASSIRNTIYF. In nucleotides, the CDR3 is TGTGCCAGCAGCATTAGAAACACCATATATTTT. J is TRBJ1-3 and V is TRBV7-9; D is ambiguous. The CDR3 totals 11 residues. The ends were cut back, 5 bases at V and 5 bases at J, with 4 bases in the middle. Germline loops: CDR1 SEHNR, CDR2 FQNEAQ (reference sequence).

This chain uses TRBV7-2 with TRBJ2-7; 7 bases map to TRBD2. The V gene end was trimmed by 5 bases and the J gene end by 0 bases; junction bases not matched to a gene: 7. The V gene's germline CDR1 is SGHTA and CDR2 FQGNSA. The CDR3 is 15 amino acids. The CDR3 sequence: CASSPQRGSSYEQYF. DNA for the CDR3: TGTGCCAGCAGCCCACAGCGGGGATCCTCCTACGAGCAGTACTTC.

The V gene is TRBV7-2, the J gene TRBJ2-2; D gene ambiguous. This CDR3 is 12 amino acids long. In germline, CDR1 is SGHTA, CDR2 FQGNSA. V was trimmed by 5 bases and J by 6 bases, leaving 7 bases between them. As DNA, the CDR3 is TGTGCCAGCAGCCCCGTCCCCGGGGAGCTGTTTTTT. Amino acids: CASSPVPGELFF.

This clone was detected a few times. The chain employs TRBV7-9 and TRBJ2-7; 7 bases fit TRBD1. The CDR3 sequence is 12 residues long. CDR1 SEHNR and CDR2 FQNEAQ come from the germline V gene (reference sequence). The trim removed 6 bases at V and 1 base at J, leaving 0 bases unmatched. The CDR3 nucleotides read TGTGCCAGCAGGGGACAGTCCTACGAGCAGTACTTC. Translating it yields CASRGQSYEQYF.

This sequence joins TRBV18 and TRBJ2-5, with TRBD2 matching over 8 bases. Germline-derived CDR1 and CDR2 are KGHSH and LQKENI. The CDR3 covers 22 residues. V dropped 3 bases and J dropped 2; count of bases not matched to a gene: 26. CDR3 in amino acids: CASSPLAAGVGSAPGGQETQYF. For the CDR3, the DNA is TGTGCCAGCTCACCTCTGGCAGCGGGGGTCGGCTCTGCCCCAGGAGGACAAGAGACCCAGTACTTC.

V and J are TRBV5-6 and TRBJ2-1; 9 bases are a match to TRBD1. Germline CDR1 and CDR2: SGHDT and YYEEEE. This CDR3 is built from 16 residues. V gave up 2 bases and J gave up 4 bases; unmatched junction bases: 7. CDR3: CASSLWGQGLYNEQFF. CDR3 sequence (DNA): TGTGCCAGCAGCTTATGGGGACAGGGCCTATACAATGAGCAGTTCTTC.

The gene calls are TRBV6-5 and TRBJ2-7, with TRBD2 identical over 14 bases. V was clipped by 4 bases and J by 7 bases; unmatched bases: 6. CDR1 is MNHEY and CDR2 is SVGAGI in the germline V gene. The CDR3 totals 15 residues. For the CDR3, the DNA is TGTGCCAGCAGTTCGGGACTAGCGGGAGCAAGGGAGCAGTACTTC. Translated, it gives CASSSGLAGAREQYF.

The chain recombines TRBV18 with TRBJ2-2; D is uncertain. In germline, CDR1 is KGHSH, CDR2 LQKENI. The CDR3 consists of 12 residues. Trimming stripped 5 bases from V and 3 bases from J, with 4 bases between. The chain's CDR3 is CASSSDTGELFF. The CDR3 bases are TGTGCCAGCTCATCAGACACCGGGGAGCTGTTTTTT.